This is a list of T cell receptor beta chains from one sample in a study of T cell clones after liver transplantation. Repertoires were generated with immunoSEQ multiplex PCR, while TCRdb's copy carries only in-frame clones and drops some. The top ten hold about 9.9% of the sample, which has approximately 55,000 clones, roughly 71% seen once. This sample comprised CD4+ T cells from blood, obtained around 52 months after liver transplant. These receptors all stem from a human patient who received a liver transplant. Some T cells may be provided by the graft donor. Both conserved end residues are part of each CDR3. Fields, in order: clone size, V gene, D gene, J gene, CDR3 protein, CDR3 DNA. A D gene is named only where the DNA matches it firmly. Clone size is stated in some rows and not others, as once, few, many or a class when expanded.

abundance: -
v_gene: TRBV4-1
d_gene: -
j_gene: TRBJ1-2
CDR3aa: CASSQGTGLGYTF
CDR3nt: TGCGCCAGCAGCCAAGGGACCGGCTTGGGCTACACCTTC

abundance: -
v_gene: TRBV5-4
d_gene: TRBD2
j_gene: TRBJ2-3
CDR3aa: CASSQASGSTDTQYF
CDR3nt: TGTGCCAGCAGCCAAGCTAGCGGAAGCACAGATACGCAGTATTTT

abundance: once
v_gene: TRBV29-1
d_gene: TRBD1
j_gene: TRBJ2-3
CDR3aa: CSADRDGTDTQYF
CDR3nt: TGCAGCGCCGACAGGGATGGCACAGATACGCAGTATTTT

abundance: -
v_gene: TRBV6-6
d_gene: -
j_gene: TRBJ2-7
CDR3aa: CASRTPGAIDEQYF
CDR3nt: TGTGCCAGCAGAACTCCCGGGGCTATCGACGAGCAGTACTTC

abundance: -
v_gene: TRBV4-2
d_gene: TRBD2
j_gene: TRBJ2-3
CDR3aa: CASSQDMTLGPSGGLITDTQYF
CDR3nt: TGTGCCAGCAGCCAAGATATGACTTTGGGTCCAAGCGGGGGCTTGATCACAGATACGCAGTATTTT

abundance: few
v_gene: TRBV4-1
d_gene: -
j_gene: TRBJ2-3
CDR3aa: CASSRAGGTQYF
CDR3nt: TGCGCCAGCAGCCGCGCCGGGGGTACGCAGTATTTT

abundance: -
v_gene: TRBV6-6
d_gene: TRBD1
j_gene: TRBJ1-5
CDR3aa: CASSGGQGRGQPQHF
CDR3nt: TGTGCCAGCAGTGGGGGACAGGGGCGAGGTCAGCCCCAGCATTTT

abundance: -
v_gene: TRBV6-6
d_gene: TRBD1
j_gene: TRBJ2-7
CDR3aa: CASSQGQTGYEQYF
CDR3nt: TGTGCCAGCAGTCAGGGACAGACGGGCTACGAGCAGTACTTC

abundance: -
v_gene: TRBV30
d_gene: TRBD1
j_gene: TRBJ1-5
CDR3aa: CAWRSGTGGRQPQHF
CDR3nt: TGTGCCTGGAGGTCCGGGACAGGGGGTCGTCAGCCCCAGCATTTT

abundance: -
v_gene: TRBV18
d_gene: TRBD1
j_gene: TRBJ2-1
CDR3aa: CASSLRTGGSNEQFF
CDR3nt: TGTGCCAGCTCACTGCGGACAGGGGGCTCGAATGAGCAGTTCTTC

abundance: few
v_gene: TRBV5-1
d_gene: -
j_gene: TRBJ2-3
CDR3aa: CASSSLENTDTQYF
CDR3nt: TGCGCCAGCAGCTCCTTGGAGAACACAGATACGCAGTATTTT

abundance: few
v_gene: TRBV27
d_gene: -
j_gene: TRBJ2-2
CDR3aa: CASSLIRGTGELFF
CDR3nt: TGTGCCAGCAGTTTAATCAGGGGCACCGGGGAGCTGTTTTTT

abundance: -
v_gene: TRBV6-1
d_gene: -
j_gene: TRBJ2-1
CDR3aa: CASSAQGKRDNEQFF
CDR3nt: TGTGCCAGCAGTGCACAGGGGAAGCGGGACAATGAGCAGTTCTTC

abundance: -
v_gene: TRBV9
d_gene: -
j_gene: TRBJ1-4
CDR3aa: CASSVEWGGSTNEKLFF
CDR3nt: TGTGCCAGCAGCGTAGAATGGGGTGGGTCAACTAATGAAAAACTGTTTTTT

abundance: -
v_gene: TRBV6-5
d_gene: TRBD1
j_gene: TRBJ2-1
CDR3aa: CASSYFGTGGLEQFF
CDR3nt: TGTGCCAGCAGTTACTTCGGGACAGGGGGCCTTGAGCAGTTCTTC

abundance: few
v_gene: TRBV4-1
d_gene: -
j_gene: TRBJ1-2
CDR3aa: CASSQDSPGKGDSYGYTF
CDR3nt: TGCGCCAGCAGCCAAGATTCCCCAGGTAAGGGGGATAGCTATGGCTACACCTTC

abundance: once
v_gene: TRBV6-5
d_gene: TRBD1
j_gene: TRBJ1-5
CDR3aa: CASSTSGGHQPQHF
CDR3nt: TGTGCCAGCAGTACCTCAGGGGGCCATCAGCCCCAGCATTTT

abundance: -
v_gene: TRBV7-8
d_gene: -
j_gene: TRBJ1-4
CDR3aa: CASSLRRGGSNEKLFF
CDR3nt: TGTGCCAGCAGCCTTCGGAGGGGGGGATCTAATGAAAAACTGTTTTTT

abundance: -
v_gene: TRBV10-3
d_gene: -
j_gene: TRBJ2-3
CDR3aa: CAISGGAQTDTQYF
CDR3nt: TGTGCCATCAGTGGGGGGGCCCAGACAGATACGCAGTATTTT

abundance: -
v_gene: TRBV6-1
d_gene: -
j_gene: TRBJ1-1
CDR3aa: CASTATGNTEAFF
CDR3nt: TGTGCCAGCACCGCGACAGGGAACACTGAAGCTTTCTTT

abundance: -
v_gene: TRBV15
d_gene: -
j_gene: TRBJ2-5
CDR3aa: CATSRGGEQETQYF
CDR3nt: TGTGCCACCAGCAGAGGGGGGGAACAAGAGACCCAGTACTTC

abundance: -
v_gene: TRBV7-8
d_gene: -
j_gene: TRBJ2-7
CDR3aa: CASSFGGRAYEQYF
CDR3nt: TGTGCCAGCAGCTTCGGGGGTAGGGCGTACGAGCAGTACTTC

abundance: -
v_gene: TRBV28
d_gene: TRBD1
j_gene: TRBJ1-5
CDR3aa: CASSLSHRGRQPQHF
CDR3nt: TGTGCCAGCAGTTTATCCCACAGGGGTCGTCAGCCCCAGCATTTT

abundance: few
v_gene: TRBV4-1
d_gene: TRBD1
j_gene: TRBJ1-5
CDR3aa: CASSQVPGTAYSNQPQHF
CDR3nt: TGCGCCAGCAGCCAAGTACCCGGGACAGCCTATAGCAATCAGCCCCAGCATTTT

abundance: -
v_gene: TRBV7-9
d_gene: -
j_gene: TRBJ2-1
CDR3aa: CASSLRRAGYNEQFF
CDR3nt: TGTGCCAGCAGCTTAAGGCGGGCGGGCTACAATGAGCAGTTCTTC

abundance: few
v_gene: TRBV27
d_gene: -
j_gene: TRBJ1-1
CDR3aa: CASTGTGTRGTEAFF
CDR3nt: TGTGCCAGCACCGGGACCGGGACTAGGGGGACTGAAGCTTTCTTT

abundance: -
v_gene: TRBV19
d_gene: TRBD2
j_gene: TRBJ2-6
CDR3aa: CASSSERGGLGANVLTF
CDR3nt: TGTGCCAGTAGTAGTGAGCGGGGGGGCCTTGGGGCCAACGTCCTGACTTTC